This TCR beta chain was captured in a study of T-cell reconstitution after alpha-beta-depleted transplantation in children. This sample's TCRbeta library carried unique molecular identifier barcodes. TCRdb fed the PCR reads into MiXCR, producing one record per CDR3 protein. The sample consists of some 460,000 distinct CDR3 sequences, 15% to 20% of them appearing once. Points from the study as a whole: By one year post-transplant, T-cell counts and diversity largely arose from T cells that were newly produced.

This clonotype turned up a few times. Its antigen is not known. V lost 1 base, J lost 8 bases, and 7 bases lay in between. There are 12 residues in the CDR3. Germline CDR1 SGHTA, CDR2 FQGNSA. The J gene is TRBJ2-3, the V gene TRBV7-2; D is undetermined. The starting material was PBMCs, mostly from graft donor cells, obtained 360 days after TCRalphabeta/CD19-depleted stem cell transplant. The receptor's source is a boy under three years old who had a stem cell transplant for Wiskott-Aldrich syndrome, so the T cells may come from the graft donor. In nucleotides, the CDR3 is TGTGCCAGCAGCTTAGGGGTCGGTACGCAGTATTTT. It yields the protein CASSLGVGTQYF.